This T cell receptor (beta chain) was obtained from a study of T cell responses to AZD1222 COVID-19 vaccine. General observations from the study: An increase in Spike-specific TCR breadth and depth was observed after two AZD1222 doses. Among those given AZD1222, only five or six were seropositive at baseline.

With respect to this clone: Its antigen is as yet unknown.

V was cut by 0 bases and J by 4 bases, with 9 bases left in between. This CDR3 has 14 amino acids. The germline V gene has CDR1 SGHTA and CDR2 FQGNSA. Repertoires were generated with immunoSEQ multiplex PCR, while TCRdb's copy carries only in-frame clones and drops some. The sample shows about 96,000 clones, 90% of them seen only once. This clonotype was sampled from an adult in good health. Sequences were derived from peripheral blood, sampled on day 0 of AZD1222 vaccination. The chain combines TRBV7-2 with TRBJ1-2; the D gene is possibly TRBD1 (5 bases). CDR3 nucleotides: TGTGCCAGCAGCTTAGCGCGTGGGACCTATGGCTACACCTTC. Translation gives CASSLARGTYGYTF.